This T cell receptor beta chain emerged from a study of read filtering for tumor transcriptome and immune sequencing. Study background: Whole-transcriptome libraries were prepared after DNase treatment. Broader study findings: Approximately 87% of IR-seq clonotypes had a single read, yet these held about 3.4% of reads.

Every patient had bone marrow sampled while the disease was active. This library used roughly 400 ng RNA and molecular barcoded adaptors spanning alpha/delta and beta/gamma chains. TCRdb itself ran the reads through MiXCR, one entry per CDR3 protein. The table lists fewer than 90,000 distinct CDR3 sequences, 12% of them singletons. This clonotype was seen more than once but under ten times. Its antigen is unidentified. Germline assignment: CDR1 GTSNPN and CDR2 SVGIG (reference sequence). This CDR3 has 13 residues. V was clipped by 8 bases and J by 0 bases, with 13 bases between them. The sequenced material came from a population of CD138-negative cells sorted from bone marrow. The chain has TRBV30 and TRBJ2-5; D might be TRBD2 (7 bases). This clonotype was sampled from a donor aged 40 or older with multiple myeloma. CDR3 nucleotide sequence: TGTGCCAAGGCCGGGGGGCACCAAGAGACCCAGTACTTC. It encodes CAKAGGHQETQYF. Supplemented by reference TRBV30 and TRBJ2-5, the full variable domain reads SQTIHQWPATLVQPVGSPLSLECTVEGTSNPNLYWYRQAAGRGLQLLFYSVGIGQISSEVPQNLSASRPQDRQFILSSKKLLLSDSGFYLCAKAGGHQETQYFGPGTRLLVL.